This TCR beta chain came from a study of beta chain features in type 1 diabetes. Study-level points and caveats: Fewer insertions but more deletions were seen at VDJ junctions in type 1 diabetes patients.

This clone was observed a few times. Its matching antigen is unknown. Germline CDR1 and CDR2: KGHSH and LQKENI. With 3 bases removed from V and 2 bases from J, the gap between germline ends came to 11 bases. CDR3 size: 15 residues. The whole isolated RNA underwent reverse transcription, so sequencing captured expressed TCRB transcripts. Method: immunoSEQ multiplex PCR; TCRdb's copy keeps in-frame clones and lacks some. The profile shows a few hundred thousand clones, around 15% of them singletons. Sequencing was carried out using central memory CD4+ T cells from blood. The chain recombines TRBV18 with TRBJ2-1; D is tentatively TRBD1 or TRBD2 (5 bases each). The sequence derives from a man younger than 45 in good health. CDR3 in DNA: TGTGCCAGCTCACCGGGGACCGACCCCTACAATGAGCAGTTCTTC. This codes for CASSPGTDPYNEQFF. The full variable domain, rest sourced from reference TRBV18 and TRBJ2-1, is NAGVMQNPRHLVRRRGQEARLRCSPMKGHSHVYWYRQLPEEGLKFMVYLQKENIIDESGMPKERFSAEFPKEGPSILRIQQVVRGDSAAYFCASSPGTDPYNEQFFGPGTRLTVL.